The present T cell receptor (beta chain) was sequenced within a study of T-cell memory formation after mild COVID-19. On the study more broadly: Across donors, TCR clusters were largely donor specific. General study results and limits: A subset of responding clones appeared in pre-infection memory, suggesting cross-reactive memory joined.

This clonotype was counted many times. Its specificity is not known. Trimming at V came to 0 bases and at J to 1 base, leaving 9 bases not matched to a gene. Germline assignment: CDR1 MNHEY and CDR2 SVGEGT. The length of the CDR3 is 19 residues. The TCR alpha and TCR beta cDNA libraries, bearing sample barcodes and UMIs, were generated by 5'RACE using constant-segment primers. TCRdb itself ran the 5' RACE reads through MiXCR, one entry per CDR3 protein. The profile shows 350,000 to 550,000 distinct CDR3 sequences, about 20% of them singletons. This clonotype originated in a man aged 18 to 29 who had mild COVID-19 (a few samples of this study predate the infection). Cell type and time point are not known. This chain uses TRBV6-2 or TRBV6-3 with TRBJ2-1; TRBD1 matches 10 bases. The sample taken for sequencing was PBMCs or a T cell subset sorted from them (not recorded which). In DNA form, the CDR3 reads TGTGCCAGCAGTTACTCGGGGACAGGGGATATTTGGTCCTACAATGAGCAGTTCTTC. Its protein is CASSYSGTGDIWSYNEQFF.